This TCR beta chain was sequenced during a study of T-cell reconstitution after alpha-beta-depleted transplantation in children. The study, taken as a whole, reports: T-cell counts and diversity were attributed mostly to newly produced T cells one year after transplant. Several hundred rapidly expanded clones from non-depleted graft cells reportedly supplied alpha-beta T cells about two months post-transplant. Surviving recipient T cells and intrathymic progenitors accounted for some patients' high TCRbeta diversity at day 60.

This clonotype was counted between two and nine times. Its matching antigen is unknown. This CDR3 is built from 13 residues. V lost 4 bases to trimming and J lost 2 bases, with 8 bases between them. The germline V gene encodes CDR1 MNHNS and CDR2 SASEGT. As it was prepared, the TCRbeta library received unique molecular identifiers. Using its own MiXCR run on the PCR reads, TCRdb lists one record per CDR3 protein. The sample records some 120,000 distinct CDR3 sequences, about 9.6% being singletons. This TCR derives from a girl under three years old who had a stem cell transplant for combined immunodeficiency, so the T cells may come from the graft donor. Sequenced material: PBMCs, mostly from graft donor cells, taken 180 days after TCRalphabeta/CD19-depleted stem cell transplant. V gene TRBV6-1 combines with J gene TRBJ1-2, with D possibly being TRBD1 (6 bases). The chain's CDR3 is CASSGQDNYGYTF. CDR3 coding DNA: TGTGCCAGCAGTGGACAGGACAACTATGGCTACACCTTC.